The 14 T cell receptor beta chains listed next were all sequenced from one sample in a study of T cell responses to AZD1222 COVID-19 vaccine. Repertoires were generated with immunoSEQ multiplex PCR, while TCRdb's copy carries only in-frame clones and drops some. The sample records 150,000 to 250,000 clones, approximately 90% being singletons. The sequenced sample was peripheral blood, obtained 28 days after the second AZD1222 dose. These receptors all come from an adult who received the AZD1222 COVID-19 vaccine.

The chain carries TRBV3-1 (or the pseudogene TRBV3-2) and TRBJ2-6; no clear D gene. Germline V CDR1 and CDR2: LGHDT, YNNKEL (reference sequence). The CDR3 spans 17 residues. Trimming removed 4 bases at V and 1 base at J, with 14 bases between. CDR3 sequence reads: CASSPPRGGSGANVLTF. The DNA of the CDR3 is TGTGCCAGCAGCCCTCCTAGAGGTGGATCTGGGGCCAACGTCCTGACTTTC.

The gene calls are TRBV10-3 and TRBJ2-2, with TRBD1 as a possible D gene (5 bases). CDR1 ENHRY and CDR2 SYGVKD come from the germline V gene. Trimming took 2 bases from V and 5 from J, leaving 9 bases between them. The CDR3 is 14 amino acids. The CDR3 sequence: CAISEDRVTGELFF. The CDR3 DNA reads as TGTGCCATCAGTGAGGACAGAGTGACCGGGGAGCTGTTTTTT.

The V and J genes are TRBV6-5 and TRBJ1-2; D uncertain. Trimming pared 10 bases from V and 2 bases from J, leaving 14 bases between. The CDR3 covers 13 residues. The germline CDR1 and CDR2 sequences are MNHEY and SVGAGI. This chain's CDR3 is CATLRGGNYGYTF. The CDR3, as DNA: TGTGCCACCCTCAGAGGAGGGAACTATGGCTACACCTTC.

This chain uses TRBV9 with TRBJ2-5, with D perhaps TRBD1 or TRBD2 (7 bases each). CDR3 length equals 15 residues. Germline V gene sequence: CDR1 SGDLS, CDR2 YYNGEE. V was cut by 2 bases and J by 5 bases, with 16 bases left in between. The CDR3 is CASSVWPQGGETQYF. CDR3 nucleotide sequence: TGTGCCAGCAGCGTTTGGCCGCAGGGGGGGGAGACCCAGTACTTC. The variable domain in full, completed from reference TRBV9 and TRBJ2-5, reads DSGVTQTPKHLITATGQRVTLRCSPRSGDLSVYWYQQSLDQGLQFLIQYYNGEERAKGNILERFSAQQFPDLHSELNLSSLELGDSALYFCASSVWPQGGETQYFGPGTRLLVL.

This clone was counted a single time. The CDR3 spells CASSFSLAEGRTGELFF. The CDR3 DNA is TGTGCCAGCAGCTTTAGCCTAGCGGAGGGGAGGACCGGGGAGCTGTTTTTT. J is TRBJ2-2 and V is TRBV11-3; 7 bases are shared with TRBD2. After removal of 3 bases from V and 5 bases from J, the junction contained 12 bases not matched to a gene. Germline loops: CDR1 SGHNT, CDR2 YENEEA. The CDR3 extends over 17 amino acids.

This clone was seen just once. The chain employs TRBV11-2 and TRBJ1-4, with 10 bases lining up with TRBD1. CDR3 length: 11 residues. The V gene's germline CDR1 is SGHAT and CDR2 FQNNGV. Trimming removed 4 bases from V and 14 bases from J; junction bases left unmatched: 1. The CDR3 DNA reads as TGTGCCAGCAGCTCGGACAGGGGGCTGTTTTTT. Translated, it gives CASSSDRGLFF.

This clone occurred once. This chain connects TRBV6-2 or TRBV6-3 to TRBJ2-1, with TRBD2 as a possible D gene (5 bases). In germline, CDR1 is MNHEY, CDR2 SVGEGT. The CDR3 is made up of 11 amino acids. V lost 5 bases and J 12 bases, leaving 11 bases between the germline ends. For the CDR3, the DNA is TGTGCCAGCAGTCCCGGGGAAGGGCAGTTCTTC. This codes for CASSPGEGQFF.

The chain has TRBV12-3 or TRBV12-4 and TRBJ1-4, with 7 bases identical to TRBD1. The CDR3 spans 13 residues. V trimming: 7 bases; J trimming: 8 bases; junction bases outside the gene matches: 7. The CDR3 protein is CASNRGRNEKLFF. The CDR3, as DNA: TGTGCCAGCAACAGGGGTAGAAACGAAAAACTGTTTTTT.

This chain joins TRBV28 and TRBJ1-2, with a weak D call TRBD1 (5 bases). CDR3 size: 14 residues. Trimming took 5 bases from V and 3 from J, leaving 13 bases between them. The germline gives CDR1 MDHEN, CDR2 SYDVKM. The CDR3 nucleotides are TGTGCCAGCAGTAGCGCCGGGGGGTACTATGGCTACACCTTC. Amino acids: CASSSAGGYYGYTF.

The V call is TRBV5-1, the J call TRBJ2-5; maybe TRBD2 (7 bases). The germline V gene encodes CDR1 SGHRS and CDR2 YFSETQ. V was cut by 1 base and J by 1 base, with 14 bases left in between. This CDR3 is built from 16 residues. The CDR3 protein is CASSLSGGGGQETQYF. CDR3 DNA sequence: TGCGCCAGCAGCTTGTCTGGGGGCGGGGGCCAAGAGACCCAGTACTTC. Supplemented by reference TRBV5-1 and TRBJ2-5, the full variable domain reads KAGVTQTPRYLIKTRGQQVTLSCSPISGHRSVSWYQQTPGQGLQFLFEYFSETQRNKGNFPGRFSGRQFSNSRSEMNVSTLELGDSALYLCASSLSGGGGQETQYFGPGTRLLVL.

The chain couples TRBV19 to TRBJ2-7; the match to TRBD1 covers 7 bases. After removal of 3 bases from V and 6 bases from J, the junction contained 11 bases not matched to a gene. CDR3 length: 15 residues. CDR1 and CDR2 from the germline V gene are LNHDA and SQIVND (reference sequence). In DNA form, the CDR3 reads TGTGCCAGTAGTATGACAGGGAGTGGAGGAGGCGAGCAGTACTTC. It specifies CASSMTGSGGGEQYF.

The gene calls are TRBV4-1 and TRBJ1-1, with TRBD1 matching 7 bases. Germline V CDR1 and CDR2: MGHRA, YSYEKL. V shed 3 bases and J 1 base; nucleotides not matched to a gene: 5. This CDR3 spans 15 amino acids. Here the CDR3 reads CASSHHRGGNTEAFF. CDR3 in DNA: TGCGCCAGCAGCCATCACAGGGGCGGGAACACTGAAGCTTTCTTT.

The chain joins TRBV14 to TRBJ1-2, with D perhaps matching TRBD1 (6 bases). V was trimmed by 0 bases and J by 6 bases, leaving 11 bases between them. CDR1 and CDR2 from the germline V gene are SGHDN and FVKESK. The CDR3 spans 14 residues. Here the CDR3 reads CASSQETGSNGYTF. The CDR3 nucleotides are TGTGCCAGCAGCCAAGAGACAGGATCTAATGGCTACACCTTC.

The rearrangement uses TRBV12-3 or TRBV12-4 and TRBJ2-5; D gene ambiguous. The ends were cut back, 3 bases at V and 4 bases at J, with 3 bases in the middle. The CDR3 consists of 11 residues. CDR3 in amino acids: CASSFGETQYF. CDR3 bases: TGTGCCAGCAGTTTTGGAGAGACCCAGTACTTC.